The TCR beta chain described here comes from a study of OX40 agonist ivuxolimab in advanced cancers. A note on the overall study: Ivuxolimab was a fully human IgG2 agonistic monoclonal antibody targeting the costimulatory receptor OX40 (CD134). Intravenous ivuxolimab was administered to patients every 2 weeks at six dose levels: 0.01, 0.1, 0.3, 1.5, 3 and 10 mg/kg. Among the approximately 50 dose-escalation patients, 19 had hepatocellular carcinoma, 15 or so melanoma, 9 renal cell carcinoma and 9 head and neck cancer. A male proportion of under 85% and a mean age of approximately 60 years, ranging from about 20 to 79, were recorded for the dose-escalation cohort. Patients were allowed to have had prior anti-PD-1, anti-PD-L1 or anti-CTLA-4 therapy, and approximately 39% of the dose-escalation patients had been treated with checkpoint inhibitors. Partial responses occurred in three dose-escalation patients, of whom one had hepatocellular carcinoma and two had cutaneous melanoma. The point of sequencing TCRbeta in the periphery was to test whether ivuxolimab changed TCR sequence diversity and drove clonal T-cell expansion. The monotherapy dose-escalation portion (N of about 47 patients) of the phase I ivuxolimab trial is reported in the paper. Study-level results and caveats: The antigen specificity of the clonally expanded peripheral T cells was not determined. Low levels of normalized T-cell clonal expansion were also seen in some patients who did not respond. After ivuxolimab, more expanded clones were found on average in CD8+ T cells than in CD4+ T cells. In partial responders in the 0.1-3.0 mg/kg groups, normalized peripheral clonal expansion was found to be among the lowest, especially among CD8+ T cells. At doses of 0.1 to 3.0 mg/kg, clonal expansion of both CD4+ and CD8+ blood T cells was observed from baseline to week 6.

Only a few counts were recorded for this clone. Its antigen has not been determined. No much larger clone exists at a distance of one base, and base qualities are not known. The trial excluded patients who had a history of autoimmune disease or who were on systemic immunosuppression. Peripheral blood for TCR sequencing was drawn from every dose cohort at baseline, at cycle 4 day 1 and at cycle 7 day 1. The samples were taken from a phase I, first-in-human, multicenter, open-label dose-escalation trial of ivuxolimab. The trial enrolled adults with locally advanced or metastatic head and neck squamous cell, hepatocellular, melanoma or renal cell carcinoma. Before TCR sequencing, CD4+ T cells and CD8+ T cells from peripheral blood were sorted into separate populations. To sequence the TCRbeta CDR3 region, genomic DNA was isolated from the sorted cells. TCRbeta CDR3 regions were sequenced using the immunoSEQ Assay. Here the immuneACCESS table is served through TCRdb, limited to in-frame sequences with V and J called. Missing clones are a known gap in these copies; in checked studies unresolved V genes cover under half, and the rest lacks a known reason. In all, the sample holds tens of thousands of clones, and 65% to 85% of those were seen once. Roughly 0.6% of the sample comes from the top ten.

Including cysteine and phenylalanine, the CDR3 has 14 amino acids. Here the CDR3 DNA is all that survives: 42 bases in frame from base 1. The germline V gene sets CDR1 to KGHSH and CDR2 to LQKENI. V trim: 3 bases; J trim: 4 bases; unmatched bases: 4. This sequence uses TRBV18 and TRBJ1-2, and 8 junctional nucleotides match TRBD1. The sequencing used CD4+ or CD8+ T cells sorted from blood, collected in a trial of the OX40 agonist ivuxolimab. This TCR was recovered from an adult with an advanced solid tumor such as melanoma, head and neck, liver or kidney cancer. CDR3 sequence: CASSPQGATYGYTF. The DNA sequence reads TGTGCCAGCTCACCGCAGGGGGCAACCTATGGCTACACCTTC. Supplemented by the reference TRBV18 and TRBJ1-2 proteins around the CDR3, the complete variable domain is NAGVMQNPRHLVRRRGQEARLRCSPMKGHSHVYWYRQLPEEGLKFMVYLQKENIIDESGMPKERFSAEFPKEGPSILRIQQVVRGDSAAYFCASSPQGATYGYTFGSGTRLTVV.